These 19 T cell receptor beta chains originate from one sample sequenced in a study of T cell responses to AZD1222 COVID-19 vaccine. The protocol was immunoSEQ multiplex PCR, while the TCRdb copy is restricted to in-frame clones and leaves out a portion. Among more than 85,000 clones listed, 87% were seen once. The sample consisted of peripheral blood, taken on day 0 of AZD1222 vaccination. The receptors originated from an adult in good health.

This chain links TRBV10-1 with TRBJ2-3; the match to TRBD2 covers 8 bases. The CDR3 spans 15 residues. The J segment lost 2 bases and the V segment lost 3 bases, leaving 4 bases of the junction unmatched. Germline V lookup: CDR1 WNHNN, CDR2 SYGVQD (reference sequence). The DNA of the CDR3 is TGCGCCAGCAGTGAAGGCGGGGGGCCCACAGATACGCAGTATTTT. It is translated as CASSEGGGPTDTQYF.

This chain joins TRBV18 and TRBJ1-2; D uncertain. Trimming shortened V by 2 bases and J by 0 bases, and 7 bases separated the two germline ends. The germline gives CDR1 KGHSH, CDR2 LQKENI. The CDR3 covers 14 residues. CDR3 loop: CASSPGRANYGYTF. CDR3 sequence (DNA): TGTGCCAGCTCACCAGGGCGTGCTAACTATGGCTACACCTTC.

Only one count was recorded for this clone. This chain joins TRBV24-1 and TRBJ2-5, with 9 bases lining up with TRBD1. The germline gives CDR1 KGHDR, CDR2 SFDVKD. The ends lost 4 bases at V and 2 bases at J; junction bases unmatched: 10. CDR3 size: 17 residues. CDR3 in DNA: TGTGCCACCAGTGACCGAGTAGGGACAGGGACTCAAGAGACCCAGTACTTC. It translates to CATSDRVGTGTQETQYF.

V usage is TRBV7-2 and J usage is TRBJ2-5, with D possibly being TRBD2 (6 bases). CDR1 and CDR2 from the germline V gene are SGHTA and FQGNSA. Trimming took 3 bases from V and 4 from J, leaving 15 bases between them. This CDR3 comprises 15 residues. CDR3 amino acids: CASSFPLGGLETQYF. The CDR3 DNA sequence: TGTGCCAGCAGCTTCCCCCTGGGGGGTTTAGAGACCCAGTACTTC.

The V call is TRBV19, the J call TRBJ2-3; a weak D match, TRBD2 (6 bases). The CDR3 is 14 amino acids. The V end lost 6 bases, the J end lost 0 bases, and 10 bases lay between the germline ends. Germline CDR1 and CDR2: LNHDA and SQIVND (reference sequence). In DNA form, the CDR3 reads TGTGCCAGTAGGGCCGGGGGTAGCACAGATACGCAGTATTTT. This codes for CASRAGGSTDTQYF.

V usage is TRBV10-3 and J usage is TRBJ2-7; 8 nucleotides line up with TRBD1. V was pared by 3 bases and J by 0 bases, with 4 bases of the junction left unmatched. The CDR3 is made up of 15 amino acids. Germline V gene sequence: CDR1 ENHRY, CDR2 SYGVKD. CDR3: CAISDRDRSSYEQYF. Written as DNA, the CDR3 is TGTGCCATCAGTGACCGGGACAGGAGCTCCTACGAGCAGTACTTC.

The chain employs TRBV28 and TRBJ1-2; TRBD1 is a possible D gene (5 bases). Germline CDR1 is MDHEN and CDR2 is SYDVKM. Trimming removed 6 bases at V and 1 base at J, with 15 bases between. The CDR3 has 15 residues. This CDR3 reads CASSGAGRHNYGYTF. CDR3 bases: TGTGCCAGCAGCGGGGCGGGACGGCATAACTATGGCTACACCTTC.

The chain uses TRBV7-2 and TRBJ1-2; D not resolved. CDR1 and CDR2 from the germline V gene are SGHTA and FQGNSA. The CDR3 consists of 14 residues. The germline V and J ends were trimmed by 4 bases and 4 bases, with 13 bases remaining between them. In DNA form, the CDR3 reads TGTGCCAGCAGCTCCGCCCCCCAGCCCTATGGCTACACCTTC. This codes for CASSSAPQPYGYTF.

This chain links TRBV19 with TRBJ1-4; D remains unclear. The V gene's germline CDR1 is LNHDA and CDR2 SQIVND (reference sequence). The CDR3 sequence is 15 residues long. The germline V and J ends were trimmed by 6 bases and 2 bases, with 13 bases remaining between them. The CDR3 DNA sequence: TGTGCCAGTAGGAACCGAGGCGGTACTAATGAAAAACTGTTTTTT. It specifies CASRNRGGTNEKLFF.

The J gene is TRBJ2-1, the V gene TRBV19, with 13 bases lining up with TRBD2. Germline loops: CDR1 LNHDA, CDR2 SQIVND (reference sequence). Trimming took 7 bases from V and 9 from J; bases not matched to a gene: 9. CDR3 length equals 15 residues. The CDR3, as DNA: TGTGCCAGTAACTCACTAGCGGGAGGGCCCCCTGAGCAGTTCTTC. This gives the protein CASNSLAGGPPEQFF.

The chain joins TRBV28 to TRBJ1-3; 7 nucleotides line up with TRBD1. The CDR3 has 15 amino acids. Germline loops: CDR1 MDHEN, CDR2 SYDVKM. Trimming at V came to 11 bases and at J to 0 bases, leaving 10 bases not matched to a gene. The CDR3 DNA is TGTGCCCACAGGGGCCCATTTAGCTCTGGAAACACCATATATTTT. Translating gives CAHRGPFSSGNTIYF.

J is TRBJ1-2 and V is TRBV15; D is possibly TRBD1 (5 bases). Germline assignment: CDR1 LNHNV and CDR2 YYDKDF (reference sequence). The CDR3 contains 16 residues. Trimming pared 2 bases from V and 3 bases from J, leaving 16 bases between. The CDR3 DNA reads as TGTGCCACCAGCAGATTTGGGGGAATCATGGACTATGGCTACACCTTC. Translated, it gives CATSRFGGIMDYGYTF.

This chain connects TRBV6-6 to TRBJ2-1, with D unclear. The CDR3 has 17 residues. Germline CDR1 reads MNHNY; CDR2 reads SVGAGI (reference sequence). Trimming removed 5 bases at V and 0 bases at J, with 17 bases between. In nucleotides, the CDR3 is TGTGCCAGCAGTCACGTCTCCAAGGATCTCTCCTACAATGAGCAGTTCTTC. Protein: CASSHVSKDLSYNEQFF.

The chain couples TRBV5-1 to TRBJ1-2; 7 nucleotides agree with TRBD1. This CDR3 is 15 amino acids long. Germline-derived CDR1 and CDR2 are SGHRS and YFSETQ. The junction had 9 bases not matched to a gene; V was cut back by 0 bases and J by 7 bases. In DNA, the CDR3 is TGCGCCAGCAGCTTGGCCCAGGGGGGAAGGGTTGGCTACACCTTC. Amino acid sequence: CASSLAQGGRVGYTF.

The V call is TRBV2, the J call TRBJ2-2; TRBD2 aligns across 9 bases. V lost 5 bases, J lost 2 bases, and 6 bases stayed unmatched. Germline V CDR1 and CDR2: SNHLY, FYNNEI. CDR3 length: 16 amino acids. CDR3 protein: CASSWDSGGNTGELFF. In DNA form, the CDR3 reads TGTGCCAGCAGTTGGGATAGCGGGGGTAACACCGGGGAGCTGTTTTTT.

The sample holds one count of this clone. CDR3 sequence: CASSLGVGGAGPQYF. The CDR3 DNA reads as TGTGCCAGCAGCTTAGGGGTGGGGGGCGCTGGCCCCCAGTACTTC. This rearrangement joins TRBV7-7 to TRBJ2-5, with D perhaps assigned TRBD1 or TRBD2 (6 bases each). V was trimmed by 1 base and J by 9 bases, leaving 18 bases between them. Per the germline V gene, CDR1 is SSHAT and CDR2 is FNYEAQ (reference sequence). This CDR3 comprises 15 residues.

The rearrangement joins TRBV6-2 or TRBV6-3 to TRBJ1-5, with D hard to call. CDR1 is MNHEY, CDR2 SVGEGT, per germline. V was trimmed by 2 bases and J by 11 bases, leaving 10 bases between them. CDR3 length: 12 amino acids. The DNA for the CDR3 is TGTGCCAGCAGTTACGGACGATCGGCCCAGCATTTT. Translation: CASSYGRSAQHF.

The genes are TRBV19 and TRBJ1-5; D remains unclear. The CDR3 covers 14 residues. The germline gives CDR1 LNHDA, CDR2 SQIVND (reference sequence). V was shortened by 3 bases and J by 7 bases, with 13 bases between the two germline ends. The CDR3: CASSIFQTPQPQHF. The CDR3 bases are TGTGCCAGTAGTATCTTCCAGACGCCCCAGCCCCAGCATTTT.

This clone was counted once. V is TRBV30 and J is TRBJ1-1; D is unresolved. V was trimmed by 7 bases and J by 1 base, leaving 7 bases between them. The CDR3 contains 11 residues. From germline, CDR1 is GTSNPN and CDR2 SVGIG (reference sequence). The DNA for the CDR3 is TGTGCCTTTGAGAGGAACACTGAAGCTTTCTTT. Protein: CAFERNTEAFF.